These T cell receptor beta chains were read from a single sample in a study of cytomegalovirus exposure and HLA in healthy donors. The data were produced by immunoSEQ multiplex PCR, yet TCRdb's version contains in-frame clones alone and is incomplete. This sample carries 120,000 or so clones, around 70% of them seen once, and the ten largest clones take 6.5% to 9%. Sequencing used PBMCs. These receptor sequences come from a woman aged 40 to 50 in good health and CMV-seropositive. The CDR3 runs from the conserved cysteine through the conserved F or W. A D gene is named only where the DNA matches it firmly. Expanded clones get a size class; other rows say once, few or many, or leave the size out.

CDR3 DNA: TGCGCCAGCAGCGTTACGACAGGGGGCAACAATTCACCCCTCCACTTT
CDR3 protein: CASSVTTGGNNSPLHF
V gene: TRBV5-1
D gene: TRBD1
CDR3 length: 16
J gene: TRBJ1-6
clone size: -

CDR3 DNA: TGTGCCAGCACGTTCATTTCCGGGACAGGGCGGTCACCCCTCCACTTT
CDR3 protein: CASTFISGTGRSPLHF
V gene: TRBV5-6
D gene: TRBD1
CDR3 length: 16
J gene: TRBJ1-6
clone size: -

CDR3 DNA: TGTGCCAGTAGTCAGAGGGGGCGCCTAGAGACCCAGTACTTC
CDR3 protein: CASSQRGRLETQYF
V gene: TRBV19
D gene: TRBD1
CDR3 length: 14
J gene: TRBJ2-5
clone size: few

CDR3 DNA: TGCGCCAGCAGCTTGGGTGACAGCTCCTACGAGCAGTACTTC
CDR3 protein: CASSLGDSSYEQYF
V gene: TRBV5-1
D gene: -
CDR3 length: 14
J gene: TRBJ2-7
clone size: few

CDR3 DNA: TGTGCCAGCGGGTGGGGGGATTCTTATAATTCACCCCTCCACTTT
CDR3 protein: CASGWGDSYNSPLHF
V gene: TRBV2
D gene: -
CDR3 length: 15
J gene: TRBJ1-6
clone size: -

CDR3 DNA: TGTGCCAGCAGCTTAGGAGGGAGAGGGAACACTGAAGCTTTCTTT
CDR3 protein: CASSLGGRGNTEAFF
V gene: TRBV7-8
D gene: -
CDR3 length: 15
J gene: TRBJ1-1
clone size: once

CDR3 DNA: TGTGCCACCAGCAGAGGCGGACAGTCGGCTAACTATGGCTACACCTTC
CDR3 protein: CATSRGGQSANYGYTF
V gene: TRBV15
D gene: -
CDR3 length: 16
J gene: TRBJ1-2
clone size: few

CDR3 DNA: TGTGCCAGCAGCTTGGACAGGGCGAACACTGAAGCTTTCTTT
CDR3 protein: CASSLDRANTEAFF
V gene: TRBV5-4
D gene: -
CDR3 length: 14
J gene: TRBJ1-1
clone size: -

CDR3 DNA: -
CDR3 protein: CASSTSGQGYYGYTF
V gene: TRBV6-5
D gene: -
CDR3 length: 15
J gene: TRBJ1-2
clone size: few

CDR3 DNA: TGTGCCAGCAGTTACGGAGGCAGGGGGGAAAAACTGTTTTTT
CDR3 protein: CASSYGGRGEKLFF
V gene: TRBV6-5
D gene: TRBD1
CDR3 length: 14
J gene: TRBJ1-4
clone size: -

CDR3 DNA: TGTGCCAGCAGCGTCGGGACAGGACCATTTGGGGCTTTCTTT
CDR3 protein: CASSVGTGPFGAFF
V gene: TRBV9
D gene: TRBD1
CDR3 length: 14
J gene: TRBJ1-1
clone size: -

CDR3 DNA: TGTGCCAGCAGCTTGGGGACAGGGGTAAACGAGCAGTACTTC
CDR3 protein: CASSLGTGVNEQYF
V gene: TRBV5-4
D gene: TRBD1
CDR3 length: 14
J gene: TRBJ2-7
clone size: -

CDR3 DNA: TGTGCCAGCAGCTCACGACAGATTTCGGTTAATTCACCCCTCCACTTT
CDR3 protein: CASSSRQISVNSPLHF
V gene: TRBV5-8
D gene: -
CDR3 length: 16
J gene: TRBJ1-6
clone size: -

CDR3 DNA: TGCGCCAGCAGCTCCCCAGGGGGGAACTATGGCTACACCTTC
CDR3 protein: CASSSPGGNYGYTF
V gene: TRBV5-1
D gene: TRBD1
CDR3 length: 14
J gene: TRBJ1-2
clone size: -

CDR3 DNA: TGCGCCAGCAAGAACGACAGGGAGAACACCGGGGAGCTGTTTTTT
CDR3 protein: CASKNDRENTGELFF
V gene: TRBV5-1
D gene: TRBD1
CDR3 length: 15
J gene: TRBJ2-2
clone size: few

CDR3 DNA: TGTGCCAGCCCAACGAGGCGGGGGCCGAGCAATCAGCCCCAGCATTTT
CDR3 protein: CASPTRRGPSNQPQHF
V gene: TRBV28
D gene: -
CDR3 length: 16
J gene: TRBJ1-5
clone size: -

CDR3 DNA: TGTGCCAGCAGCTTAGAGGACAGGCGGAAGCAGTTCTTC
CDR3 protein: CASSLEDRRKQFF
V gene: TRBV7-6
D gene: TRBD1
CDR3 length: 13
J gene: TRBJ2-1
clone size: once

CDR3 DNA: TGTGCCAGCAGCCTCCGGGGGGACCCTAGCAATCAGCCCCAGCATTTT
CDR3 protein: CASSLRGDPSNQPQHF
V gene: TRBV7-9
D gene: -
CDR3 length: 16
J gene: TRBJ1-5
clone size: -

CDR3 DNA: TGTGCCACCAGCAGAAAGACAGGTGGCAATGAAAAACTGTTTTTT
CDR3 protein: CATSRKTGGNEKLFF
V gene: TRBV15
D gene: -
CDR3 length: 15
J gene: TRBJ1-4
clone size: -

CDR3 DNA: TGTGCCATCACCAGCTCTAGAGGTAACACAGATACGCAGTATTTT
CDR3 protein: CAITSSRGNTDTQYF
V gene: TRBV10-3
D gene: -
CDR3 length: 15
J gene: TRBJ2-3
clone size: -

CDR3 DNA: TGTGCCAGCAGCCATACTGGACAAGAAGCTTTCTTT
CDR3 protein: CASSHTGQEAFF
V gene: TRBV7-9
D gene: -
CDR3 length: 12
J gene: TRBJ1-1
clone size: few

CDR3 DNA: TGTGCCAGTACCACAGGACAGGGCTACGAGCAGTACTTC
CDR3 protein: CASTTGQGYEQYF
V gene: TRBV19
D gene: TRBD1
CDR3 length: 13
J gene: TRBJ2-7
clone size: -

CDR3 DNA: TGCGCCAGCAGCCCAACTACAGGGTCGGCTGGCTACACCTTC
CDR3 protein: CASSPTTGSAGYTF
V gene: TRBV5-1
D gene: -
CDR3 length: 14
J gene: TRBJ1-2
clone size: few

CDR3 DNA: TGTGCCAGCAGCTTGGGTACCTACGAGCAGTACTTC
CDR3 protein: CASSLGTYEQYF
V gene: TRBV5-6
D gene: -
CDR3 length: 12
J gene: TRBJ2-7
clone size: -

CDR3 DNA: TGTGCCAGCAGCTTTGGACAGGGGGCGGGTGAGCAGTTCTTC
CDR3 protein: CASSFGQGAGEQFF
V gene: TRBV11-2
D gene: TRBD1
CDR3 length: 14
J gene: TRBJ2-1
clone size: -

CDR3 DNA: TGTGCCAGCAGCCTAAGGACAGGGGGTATCGACGAGCAGTACTTC
CDR3 protein: CASSLRTGGIDEQYF
V gene: TRBV2
D gene: TRBD1
CDR3 length: 15
J gene: TRBJ2-7
clone size: -

CDR3 DNA: TGTGCCAGCAGTGACCGGGACAGGGGGCCGATGGGCTATGGCTACACCTTC
CDR3 protein: CASSDRDRGPMGYGYTF
V gene: TRBV6-1
D gene: TRBD1
CDR3 length: 17
J gene: TRBJ1-2
clone size: -

CDR3 DNA: TGTGCCAGCAATATGGGGGGGCGTCCTGAAGCTTTCTTT
CDR3 protein: CASNMGGRPEAFF
V gene: TRBV6-6
D gene: -
CDR3 length: 13
J gene: TRBJ1-1
clone size: once

CDR3 DNA: TGTGCCAGCAGAAGGCGGCAGGGGGACAATTCACCCCTCCACTTT
CDR3 protein: CASRRRQGDNSPLHF
V gene: TRBV7-8
D gene: TRBD1
CDR3 length: 15
J gene: TRBJ1-6
clone size: -

CDR3 DNA: TGTGCCAGCATCCTAACGAGGGAGGTGAACACTGAAGCTTTCTTT
CDR3 protein: CASILTREVNTEAFF
V gene: TRBV6-5
D gene: -
CDR3 length: 15
J gene: TRBJ1-1
clone size: -

CDR3 DNA: TGTGCCAGTAGTAGGCAGGGGAACACTGAAGCTTTCTTT
CDR3 protein: CASSRQGNTEAFF
V gene: TRBV19
D gene: -
CDR3 length: 13
J gene: TRBJ1-1
clone size: -

CDR3 DNA: TGCAGCGTTGGTCAGGGGCATGGGTATGGCTACACCTTC
CDR3 protein: CSVGQGHGYGYTF
V gene: TRBV29-1
D gene: -
CDR3 length: 13
J gene: TRBJ1-2
clone size: -

CDR3 DNA: TGTGCCAGCAGCCGGGACAGGGAATCCTACAATGAGCAGTTCTTC
CDR3 protein: CASSRDRESYNEQFF
V gene: TRBV5-4
D gene: TRBD1
CDR3 length: 15
J gene: TRBJ2-1
clone size: -

CDR3 DNA: TGCGCCAGCAGCTTGGCTCAGAATCAGCCCCAGCATTTT
CDR3 protein: CASSLAQNQPQHF
V gene: TRBV5-1
D gene: -
CDR3 length: 13
J gene: TRBJ1-5
clone size: -

CDR3 DNA: TGTGCCAGCAGCTTGACTCGAGTCGACTATGGCTACACCTTC
CDR3 protein: CASSLTRVDYGYTF
V gene: TRBV5-6
D gene: -
CDR3 length: 14
J gene: TRBJ1-2
clone size: -

CDR3 DNA: TGCAGCGTTGTTGGGGAGACAGATACGCAGTATTTT
CDR3 protein: CSVVGETDTQYF
V gene: TRBV29-1
D gene: -
CDR3 length: 12
J gene: TRBJ2-3
clone size: few

CDR3 DNA: TGCGCCAGCAGCTTTGAGGGGGTTCCTGGGGACACTGAAGCTTTCTTT
CDR3 protein: CASSFEGVPGDTEAFF
V gene: TRBV5-1
D gene: -
CDR3 length: 16
J gene: TRBJ1-1
clone size: -

CDR3 DNA: TGTGCCAGCAGTCTCACCCCCGGGGAGACCCAGTACTTC
CDR3 protein: CASSLTPGETQYF
V gene: TRBV6-1
D gene: -
CDR3 length: 13
J gene: TRBJ2-5
clone size: few

CDR3 DNA: TGCGCCAGCAGCGGGGGGGGAAGCACAGATACGCAGTATTTT
CDR3 protein: CASSGGGSTDTQYF
V gene: TRBV5-1
D gene: TRBD2
CDR3 length: 14
J gene: TRBJ2-3
clone size: -

CDR3 DNA: TGTGCCAGCAGTGAAGGCAGGGGGCTGAGCACTGAAGCTTTCTTT
CDR3 protein: CASSEGRGLSTEAFF
V gene: TRBV6-1
D gene: TRBD1
CDR3 length: 15
J gene: TRBJ1-1
clone size: -

CDR3 DNA: TGTGCCAGCAGCAACAGGGGACAGCAAGAGACCCAGTACTTC
CDR3 protein: CASSNRGQQETQYF
V gene: TRBV6-6
D gene: TRBD1
CDR3 length: 14
J gene: TRBJ2-5
clone size: -

CDR3 DNA: TGCGCCAGCAGCCAAGATAAGGGCGGGGGCTATGGCTACACCTTC
CDR3 protein: CASSQDKGGGYGYTF
V gene: TRBV4-3
D gene: -
CDR3 length: 15
J gene: TRBJ1-2
clone size: -